What follows is one TCR beta chain and its context. The antigen is undetermined. PCR employed 60 Vbeta and 13 Jbeta primers. Clones were read by immunoSEQ multiplex PCR, and TCRdb kept only the in-frame ones, dropping some. The sample totals some 180,000 clones. This sample was included in a study of cytomegalovirus exposure and HLA in healthy donors. Study-level information: Findings of an earlier analysis included some 110 million unique TCR beta sequences from some 180 million T cells.

The length of the CDR3 is 12 residues. CDR1 is SGHRS and CDR2 is YFSETQ in the germline V gene. V shed 4 bases and J shed 5 bases, with 10 bases lying between them. General study points: The likely explanation for a cluster of highly shared sequence variants was sequencing artifact. In presence/absence analyses, roughly uniform sequencing depth across donors was assumed.

The specimen was PBMCs. The chain joins TRBV5-1 to TRBJ2-7, with D possibly being TRBD1 (6 bases). The receptor's source is a man aged 30 to 39 in good health and CMV-seronegative. The CDR3 region has the DNA TGCGCCAGCAGCCGAAACAGGGACGAGCAGTACTTC. As protein: CASSRNRDEQYF.